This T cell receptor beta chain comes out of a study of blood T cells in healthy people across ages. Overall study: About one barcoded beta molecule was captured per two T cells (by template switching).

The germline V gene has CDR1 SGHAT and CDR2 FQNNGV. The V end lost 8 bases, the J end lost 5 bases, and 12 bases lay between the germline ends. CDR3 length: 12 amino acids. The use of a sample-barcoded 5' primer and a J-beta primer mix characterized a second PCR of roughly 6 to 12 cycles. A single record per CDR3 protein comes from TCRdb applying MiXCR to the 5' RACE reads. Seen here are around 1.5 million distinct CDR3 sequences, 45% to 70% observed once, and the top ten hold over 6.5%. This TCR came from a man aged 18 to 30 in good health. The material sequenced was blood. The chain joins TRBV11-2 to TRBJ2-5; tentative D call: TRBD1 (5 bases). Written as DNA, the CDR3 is TGTGCCAGCCGCAGGGCAGGGGAGACCCAGTACTTC. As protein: CASRRAGETQYF.